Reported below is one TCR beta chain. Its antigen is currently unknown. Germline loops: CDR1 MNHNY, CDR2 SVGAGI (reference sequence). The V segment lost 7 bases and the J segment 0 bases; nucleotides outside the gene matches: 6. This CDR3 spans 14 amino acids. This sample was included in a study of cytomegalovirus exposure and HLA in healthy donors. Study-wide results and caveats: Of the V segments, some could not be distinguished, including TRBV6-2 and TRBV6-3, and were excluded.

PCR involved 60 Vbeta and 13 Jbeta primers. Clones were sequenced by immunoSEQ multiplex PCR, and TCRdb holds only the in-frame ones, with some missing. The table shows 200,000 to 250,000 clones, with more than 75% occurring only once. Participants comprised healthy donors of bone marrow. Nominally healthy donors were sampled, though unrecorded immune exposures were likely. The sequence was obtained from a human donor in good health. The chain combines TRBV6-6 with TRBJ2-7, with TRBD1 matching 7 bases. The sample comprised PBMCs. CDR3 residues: CASTRQGYSYEQYF. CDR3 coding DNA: TGTGCCAGCACCAGACAGGGCTACTCCTACGAGCAGTACTTC.